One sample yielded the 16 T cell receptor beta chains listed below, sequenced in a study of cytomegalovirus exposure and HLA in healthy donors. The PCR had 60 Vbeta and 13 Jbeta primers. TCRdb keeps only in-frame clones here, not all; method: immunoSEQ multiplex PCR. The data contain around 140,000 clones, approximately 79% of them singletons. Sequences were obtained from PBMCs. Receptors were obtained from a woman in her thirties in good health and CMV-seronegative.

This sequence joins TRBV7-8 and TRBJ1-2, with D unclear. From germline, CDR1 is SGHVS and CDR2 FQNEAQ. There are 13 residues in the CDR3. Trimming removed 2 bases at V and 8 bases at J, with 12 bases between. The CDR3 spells CASSLSVGAGYTF. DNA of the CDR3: TGTGCCAGCAGCTTAAGCGTTGGTGCCGGCTACACCTTC.

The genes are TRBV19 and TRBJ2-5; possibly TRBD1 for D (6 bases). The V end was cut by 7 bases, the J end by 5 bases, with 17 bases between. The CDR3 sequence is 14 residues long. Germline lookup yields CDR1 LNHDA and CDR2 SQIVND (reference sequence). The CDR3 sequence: CASTSTGLGETQYF. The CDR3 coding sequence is TGTGCCAGTACCTCGACAGGCCTAGGGGAGACCCAGTACTTC.

The CDR3 loop reads CAWYGTGELFF. DNA for the CDR3: TGTGCCTGGTACGGCACCGGGGAGCTGTTTTTT. This rearrangement joins TRBV30 to TRBJ2-2, with unresolved D. Germline V gene lookup returns CDR1 GTSNPN and CDR2 SVGIG (reference sequence). V lost 5 bases, J lost 4 bases, and 5 bases lay in between. This CDR3 is 11 amino acids long.

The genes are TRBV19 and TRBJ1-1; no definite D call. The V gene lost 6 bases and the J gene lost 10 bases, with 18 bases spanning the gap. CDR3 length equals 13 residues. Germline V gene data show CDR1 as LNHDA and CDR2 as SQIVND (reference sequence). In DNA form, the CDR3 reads TGTGCCAGTAGCGATTCCTCGGGGTTGCCAGCTTTCTTT. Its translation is CASSDSSGLPAFF.

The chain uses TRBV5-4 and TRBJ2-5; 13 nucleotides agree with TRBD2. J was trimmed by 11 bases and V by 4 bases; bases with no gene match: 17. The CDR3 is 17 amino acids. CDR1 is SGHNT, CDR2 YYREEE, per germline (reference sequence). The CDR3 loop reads CASSIGRRTSGRGEQYF. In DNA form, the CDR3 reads TGTGCCAGCAGCATCGGACGGAGGACTAGCGGGAGAGGGGAGCAGTACTTC. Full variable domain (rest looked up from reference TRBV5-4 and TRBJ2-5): ETGVTQSPTHLIKTRGQQVTLRCSSQSGHNTVSWYQQALGQGPQFIFQYYREEENGRGNFPPRFSGLQFPNYSSELNVNALELDDSALYLCASSIGRRTSGRGEQYFGPGTRLLVL.

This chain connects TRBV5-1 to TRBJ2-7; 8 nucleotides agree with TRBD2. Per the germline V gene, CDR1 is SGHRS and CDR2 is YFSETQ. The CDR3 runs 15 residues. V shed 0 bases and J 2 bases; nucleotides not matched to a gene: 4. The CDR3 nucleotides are TGCGCCAGCAGCTTGGGACTAGCGCTAACCTACGAGCAGTACTTC. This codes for CASSLGLALTYEQYF. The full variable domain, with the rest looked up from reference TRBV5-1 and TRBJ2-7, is KAGVTQTPRYLIKTRGQQVTLSCSPISGHRSVSWYQQTPGQGLQFLFEYFSETQRNKGNFPGRFSGRQFSNSRSEMNVSTLELGDSALYLCASSLGLALTYEQYFGPGTRLTVT.

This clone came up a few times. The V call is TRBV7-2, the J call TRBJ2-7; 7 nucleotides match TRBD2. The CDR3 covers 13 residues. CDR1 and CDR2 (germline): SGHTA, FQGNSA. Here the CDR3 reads CASGASGLNEQYF. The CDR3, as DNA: TGTGCGAGTGGGGCTAGCGGACTCAACGAGCAGTACTTC.

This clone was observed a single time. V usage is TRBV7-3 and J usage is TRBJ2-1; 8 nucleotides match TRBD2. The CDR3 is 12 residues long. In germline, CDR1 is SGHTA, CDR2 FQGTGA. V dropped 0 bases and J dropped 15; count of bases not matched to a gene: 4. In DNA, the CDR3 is TGTGCCAGCAGCTTAACTGGACTAGCTTGGTTCTTC. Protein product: CASSLTGLAWFF. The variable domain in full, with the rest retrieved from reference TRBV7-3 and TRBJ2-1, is GAGVSQTPSNKVTEKGKYVELRCDPISGHTALYWYRQSLGQGPEFLIYFQGTGAADDSGLPNDRFFAVRPEGSVSTLKIQRTERGDSAVYLCASSLTGLAWFFGPGTRLTVL.

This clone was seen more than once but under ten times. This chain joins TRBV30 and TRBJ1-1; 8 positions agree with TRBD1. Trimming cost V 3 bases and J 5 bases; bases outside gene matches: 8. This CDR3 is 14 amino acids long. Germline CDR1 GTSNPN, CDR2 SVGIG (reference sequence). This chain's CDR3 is CAWSRQGYGTEAFF. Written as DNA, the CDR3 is TGTGCCTGGAGCCGACAGGGGTATGGAACTGAAGCTTTCTTT.

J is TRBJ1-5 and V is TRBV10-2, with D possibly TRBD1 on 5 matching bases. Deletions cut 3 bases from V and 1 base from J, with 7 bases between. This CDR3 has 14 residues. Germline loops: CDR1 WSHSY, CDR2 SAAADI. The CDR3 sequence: CASSDGGSNQPQHF. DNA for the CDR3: TGCGCCAGCAGTGATGGGGGGAGCAATCAGCCCCAGCATTTT.

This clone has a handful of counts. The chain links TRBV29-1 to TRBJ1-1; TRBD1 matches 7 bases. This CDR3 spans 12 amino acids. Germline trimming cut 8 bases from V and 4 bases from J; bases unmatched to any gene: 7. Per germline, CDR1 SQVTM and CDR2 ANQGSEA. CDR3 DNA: TGCAGCTCCGGGGGACAGTTCACTGAAGCTTTCTTT. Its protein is CSSGGQFTEAFF.

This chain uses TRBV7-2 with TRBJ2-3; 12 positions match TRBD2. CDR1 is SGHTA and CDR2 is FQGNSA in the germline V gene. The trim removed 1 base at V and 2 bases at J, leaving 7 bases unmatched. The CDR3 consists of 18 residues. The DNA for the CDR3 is TGTGCCAGCAGCTTAGGCCTAGCGGGGGGGCGAAACACAGATACGCAGTATTTT. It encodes CASSLGLAGGRNTDTQYF.

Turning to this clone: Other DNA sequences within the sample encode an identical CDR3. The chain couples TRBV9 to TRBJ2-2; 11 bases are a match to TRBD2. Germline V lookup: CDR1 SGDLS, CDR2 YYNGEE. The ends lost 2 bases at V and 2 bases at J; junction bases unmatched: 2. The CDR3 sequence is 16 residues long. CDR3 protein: CASSVGLAVNTGELFF. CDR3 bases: TGTGCCAGCAGCGTGGGACTAGCGGTTAACACCGGGGAGCTGTTTTTT.

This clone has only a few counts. The CDR3 loop is CASSPIFGQVSTEAFF. The CDR3 coding sequence is TGTGCCAGTAGTCCAATCTTCGGACAGGTTAGCACTGAAGCTTTCTTT. The chain links TRBV19 to TRBJ1-1; 7 positions agree with TRBD1. V lost 5 bases and J lost 4; bases outside the gene matches: 13. Germline assignment: CDR1 LNHDA and CDR2 SQIVND (reference sequence). This CDR3 is 16 amino acids long.

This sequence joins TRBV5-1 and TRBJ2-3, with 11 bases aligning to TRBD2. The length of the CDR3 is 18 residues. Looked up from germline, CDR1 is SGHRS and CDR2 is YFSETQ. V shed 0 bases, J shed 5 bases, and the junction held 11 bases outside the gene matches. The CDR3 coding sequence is TGCGCCAGCAGCTTGGGTAGCGGGGGGGCTAGAACGGAAGATACGCAGTATTTT. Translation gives CASSLGSGGARTEDTQYF.

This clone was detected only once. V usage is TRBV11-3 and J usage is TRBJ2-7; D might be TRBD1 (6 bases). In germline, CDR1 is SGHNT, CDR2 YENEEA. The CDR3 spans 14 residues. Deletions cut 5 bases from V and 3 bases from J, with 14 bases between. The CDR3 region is CASSPGQGLYEQYF. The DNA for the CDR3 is TGTGCCAGCAGCCCCGGTCAGGGGCTCTACGAGCAGTACTTC.